This paragraph covers one T cell receptor beta chain sequence. The antigen is undetermined. Sequencing used immunoSEQ multiplex PCR; TCRdb keeps in-frame clones, though not all of them. The data show around 49,000 clones, about three quarters seen once. Isolating CD4+ T cells followed roughly ten days of culture. All participants had two doses of either the BNT162b2 or mRNA-1273 vaccine. On day 3 and again on day 7, half the medium was replaced with IL-2 medium. J lost 1 base, V lost 6 bases, and 3 bases had no gene match. Germline V gene lookup returns CDR1 LNHDA and CDR2 SQIVND (reference sequence). The CDR3 is 14 residues long. The data were obtained in a study of vaccination effects on CD4 cells after COVID-19. Looking at the study overall: Post-vaccine sampling occurred a median 72 days after the second dose.

The sequence was obtained from a human donor who received a COVID-19 vaccine. The chain employs TRBV19 and TRBJ2-3; 8 bases align to TRBD1. The sample in question was CD4+ T cells from PBMCs cultured without peptide, obtained after COVID-19 vaccination. CDR3 sequence: CASRGQGGTDTQYF. CDR3 bases: TGTGCCAGTAGAGGACAGGGTGGCACAGATACGCAGTATTTT.